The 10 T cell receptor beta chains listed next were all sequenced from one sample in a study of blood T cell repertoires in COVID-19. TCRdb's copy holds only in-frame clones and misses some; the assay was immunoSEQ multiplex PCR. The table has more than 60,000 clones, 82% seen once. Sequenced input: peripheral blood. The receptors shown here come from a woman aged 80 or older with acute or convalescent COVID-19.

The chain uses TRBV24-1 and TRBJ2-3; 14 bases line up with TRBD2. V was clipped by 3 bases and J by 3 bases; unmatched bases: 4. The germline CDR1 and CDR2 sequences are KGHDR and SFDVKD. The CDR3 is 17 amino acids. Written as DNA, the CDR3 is TGTGCCACCAGTGATGGGGGGACTAGCGGGAGAACAGATACGCAGTATTTT. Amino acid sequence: CATSDGGTSGRTDTQYF.

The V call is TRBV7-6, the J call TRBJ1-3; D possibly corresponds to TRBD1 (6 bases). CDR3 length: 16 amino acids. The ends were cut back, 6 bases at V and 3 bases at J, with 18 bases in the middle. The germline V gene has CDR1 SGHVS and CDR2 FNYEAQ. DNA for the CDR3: TGTGCCAGCAGACTGAGGACAGACTCTGATGGAAACACCATATATTTT. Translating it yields CASRLRTDSDGNTIYF.

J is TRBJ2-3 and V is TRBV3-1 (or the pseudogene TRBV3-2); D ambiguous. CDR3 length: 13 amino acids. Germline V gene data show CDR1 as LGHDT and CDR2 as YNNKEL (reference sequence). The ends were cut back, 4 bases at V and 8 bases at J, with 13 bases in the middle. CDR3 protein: CASSPGRGRTQYF. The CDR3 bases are TGTGCCAGCAGCCCGGGTCGAGGTCGTACGCAGTATTTT.

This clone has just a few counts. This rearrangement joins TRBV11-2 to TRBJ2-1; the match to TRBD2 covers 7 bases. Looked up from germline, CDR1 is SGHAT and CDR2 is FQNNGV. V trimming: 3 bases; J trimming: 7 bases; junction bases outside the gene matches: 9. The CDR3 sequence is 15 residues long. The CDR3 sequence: CASSFGVSGKNEQFF. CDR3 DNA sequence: TGTGCCAGCAGCTTTGGGGTGAGCGGGAAAAATGAGCAGTTCTTC. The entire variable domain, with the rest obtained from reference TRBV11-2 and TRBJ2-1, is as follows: EAGVAQSPRYKIIEKRQSVAFWCNPISGHATLYWYQQILGQGPKLLIQFQNNGVVDDSQLPKDRFSAERLKGVDSTLKIQPAKLEDSAVYLCASSFGVSGKNEQFFGPGTRLTVL.

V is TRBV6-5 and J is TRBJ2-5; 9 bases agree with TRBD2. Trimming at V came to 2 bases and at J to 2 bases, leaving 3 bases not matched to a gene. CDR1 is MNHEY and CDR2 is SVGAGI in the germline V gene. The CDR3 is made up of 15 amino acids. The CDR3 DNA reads TGTGCCAGCAGTTACAGGCTAGCGGGGCAAGAGACCCAGTACTTC. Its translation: CASSYRLAGQETQYF.

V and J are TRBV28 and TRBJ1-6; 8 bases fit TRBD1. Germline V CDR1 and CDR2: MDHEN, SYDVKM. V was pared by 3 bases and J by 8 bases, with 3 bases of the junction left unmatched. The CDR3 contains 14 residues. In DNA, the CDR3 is TGTGCCAGCAGTTTCGAGACAGGGGATTCACCCCTCCACTTT. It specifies CASSFETGDSPLHF.

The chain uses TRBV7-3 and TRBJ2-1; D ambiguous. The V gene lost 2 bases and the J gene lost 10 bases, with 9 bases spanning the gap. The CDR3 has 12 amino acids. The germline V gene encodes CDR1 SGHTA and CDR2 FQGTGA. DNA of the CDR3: TGTGCCAGCAGCTTAGTAGGCAGGGAGCAGTTCTTC. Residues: CASSLVGREQFF.

The CDR3 nucleotides are TGCGCCAGCAGCCAGGGACAGATGAACACTGAAGCTTTCTTT. It yields the protein CASSQGQMNTEAFF. The chain couples TRBV10-1 to TRBJ1-1, with TRBD1 matching 7 bases. Germline CDR1 is WNHNN and CDR2 is SYGVQD (reference sequence). The CDR3 extends over 14 amino acids. V lost 6 bases, J lost 0 bases, and 4 bases stayed unmatched.

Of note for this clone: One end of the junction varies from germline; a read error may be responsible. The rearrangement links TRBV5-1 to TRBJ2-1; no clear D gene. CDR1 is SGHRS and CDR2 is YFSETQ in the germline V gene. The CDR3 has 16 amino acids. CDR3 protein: CASSLVAQSSYNEQFF. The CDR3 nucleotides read TGCGCCAGTAGCTTGGTGGCCCAAAGCTCCTACAATGAGCAGTTCTTC.

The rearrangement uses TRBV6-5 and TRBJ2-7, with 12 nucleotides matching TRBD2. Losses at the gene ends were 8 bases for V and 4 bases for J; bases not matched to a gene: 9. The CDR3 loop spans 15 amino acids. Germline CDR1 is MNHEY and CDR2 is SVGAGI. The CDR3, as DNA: TGTGCCAGCGGAATCCTAGCGGGAGGGCCTTACGAGCAGTACTTC. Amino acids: CASGILAGGPYEQYF.